Shown below are 29 T cell receptor beta chains from a single sample sequenced in a study of blood T cell repertoires in COVID-19. The repertoire was sequenced with immunoSEQ multiplex PCR; TCRdb's copy has only in-frame clones and lacks some. The sample gives over 200,000 clones, roughly 86% of which show up once; 2% to 2.5% is in the top ten. The sequenced sample was peripheral blood. Receptor source: a woman in her fifties or sixties with acute or convalescent COVID-19.

The V and J genes are TRBV7-3 and TRBJ1-5; D not resolved. V was pared by 2 bases and J by 7 bases, with 18 bases between. This CDR3 has 16 residues. CDR1 and CDR2 from the germline V gene are SGHTA and FQGTGA. The CDR3 reads CASSLRLVGLRQPQHF. Written as DNA, the CDR3 is TGTGCCAGCAGCTTACGGTTGGTAGGACTTAGACAGCCCCAGCATTTT.

The chain uses TRBV27 and TRBJ2-1; D remains ambiguous. Germline V gene sequence: CDR1 MNHEY, CDR2 SMNVEV (reference sequence). The CDR3 runs 12 residues. V was clipped by 3 bases and J by 9 bases, with 9 bases between them. The CDR3 loop reads CASSFPRSEQFF. The CDR3 bases are TGTGCCAGCAGTTTCCCCCGTAGTGAGCAGTTCTTC.

This chain joins TRBV4-1 and TRBJ1-2; 8 nucleotides align to TRBD1. The CDR3 covers 16 residues. The V segment lost 4 bases and the J segment 5 bases; nucleotides outside the gene matches: 12. Germline V lookup: CDR1 MGHRA, CDR2 YSYEKL. This CDR3 is CASSLTQTGVIYGYTF. The CDR3, as DNA: TGCGCCAGCAGCCTAACCCAGACAGGGGTCATTTATGGCTACACCTTC.

J is TRBJ1-1 and V is TRBV11-3; no clear D gene. Germline V gives CDR1 SGHNT, CDR2 YENEEA. With 5 bases removed from V and 1 base from J, the gap between germline ends came to 11 bases. CDR3 length equals 14 residues. DNA for the CDR3: TGTGCCAGCAGCCGAGGGCCGGAGAACACTGAAGCTTTCTTT. Protein product: CASSRGPENTEAFF.

This clone has just one count. The V call is TRBV9, the J call TRBJ2-7; D is perhaps TRBD2 (5 bases). V shed 0 bases and J shed 0 bases, with 10 bases lying between them. This CDR3 is built from 15 residues. Germline values: CDR1 SGDLS, CDR2 YYNGEE. The CDR3 reads CASSVGIGSSYEQYF. In DNA form, the CDR3 reads TGTGCCAGCAGCGTAGGCATTGGGAGCTCCTACGAGCAGTACTTC.

This clone has only one observation. The rearrangement joins TRBV3-1 (or the pseudogene TRBV3-2) to TRBJ2-1; TRBD2 matches 7 bases. V gave up 2 bases and J gave up 7 bases; unmatched junction bases: 5. This CDR3 comprises 14 residues. Germline CDR1 LGHDT, CDR2 YNNKEL (reference sequence). CDR3 coding DNA: TGTGCCAGCAGCCAATTCGGGGGAGGGAATGAGCAGTTCTTC. Translated: CASSQFGGGNEQFF.

Only one count was recorded for this clone. The chain recombines TRBV27 with TRBJ1-1, with 7 bases aligning to TRBD1. Per germline, CDR1 MNHEY and CDR2 SMNVEV (reference sequence). The CDR3 totals 16 residues. V shed 1 base, J shed 4 bases, and the junction held 9 bases outside the gene matches. CDR3 bases: TGTGCCAGCAGTTTATTTACAGGGGCGGTCGGCACTGAAGCTTTCTTT. Its protein is CASSLFTGAVGTEAFF.

The CDR3 sequence is CASSPRDRGYGYTF. The CDR3 bases are TGTGCCAGCAGTCCTCGTGACAGGGGGTATGGCTACACCTTC. The V and J genes are TRBV2 and TRBJ1-2; 9 positions match TRBD1. Per the germline V gene, CDR1 is SNHLY and CDR2 is FYNNEI. The CDR3 consists of 14 residues. Trimming at V came to 5 bases and at J to 5 bases, leaving 6 bases not matched to a gene.

The gene calls are TRBV9 and TRBJ2-1; D not certain. The germline gives CDR1 SGDLS, CDR2 YYNGEE. The length of the CDR3 is 15 residues. V lost 4 bases and J 2 bases, leaving 13 bases between the germline ends. CDR3: CASSFGQYAYNEQFF. The CDR3 DNA is TGTGCCAGCAGCTTTGGCCAGTATGCCTACAATGAGCAGTTCTTC.

The chain is built from TRBV27 and TRBJ1-3, with D possibly being TRBD1 (6 bases). This CDR3 has 14 residues. With 4 bases removed from V and 8 bases from J, the gap between germline ends came to 15 bases. Per germline, CDR1 MNHEY and CDR2 SMNVEV (reference sequence). CDR3 DNA: TGTGCCAGCAGTTCAACCGTACAGGGAGACACCATATATTTT. Amino acids: CASSSTVQGDTIYF.

This clone has a single count. This CDR3 is CASSHQGYQETQYF. DNA for the CDR3: TGCGCCAGCAGCCATCAGGGATACCAAGAGACCCAGTACTTC. The V gene is TRBV5-1, the J gene TRBJ2-5, with a weak D call TRBD1 (5 bases). Germline CDR1 and CDR2: SGHRS and YFSETQ. Trimming cost V 4 bases and J 0 bases, with 10 bases left between them. This CDR3 has 14 amino acids.

This chain connects TRBV7-8 to TRBJ2-7; D may be TRBD1 (6 bases). V gave up 5 bases and J gave up 0 bases, with 11 bases separating them. The germline gives CDR1 SGHVS, CDR2 FQNEAQ. This CDR3 is 14 amino acids long. The CDR3 protein is CASSAWDTSYEQYF. Written as DNA, the CDR3 is TGTGCCAGCAGCGCATGGGACACCTCCTACGAGCAGTACTTC.

The chain is built from TRBV27 and TRBJ1-5, with a weak D call TRBD1 (5 bases). V lost 6 bases and J 3 bases, leaving 21 bases between the germline ends. CDR1 and CDR2 (germline): MNHEY, SMNVEV (reference sequence). There are 17 residues in the CDR3. The CDR3 is CASSRTRDSRDNQPQHF. The CDR3 coding sequence is TGTGCCAGCAGCCGAACCCGGGACTCCAGAGACAATCAGCCCCAGCATTTT.

The chain is built from TRBV6-5 and TRBJ1-5, with D maybe TRBD1 (6 bases). Trimming pared 8 bases from V and 7 bases from J, leaving 12 bases between. CDR1 MNHEY and CDR2 SVGAGI come from the germline V gene. The CDR3 loop spans 12 amino acids. The CDR3 here is CASGGAGQPQHF. In DNA form, the CDR3 reads TGTGCCAGCGGGGGCGCCGGACAGCCCCAGCATTTT.

This clone came up once. The chain carries TRBV5-6 and TRBJ1-6; the match to TRBD1 covers 9 bases. The ends lost 4 bases at V and 0 bases at J; junction bases unmatched: 5. The CDR3 covers 17 residues. Germline V gene sequence: CDR1 SGHDT, CDR2 YYEEEE. The CDR3 reads CASSGGTGSSYNSPLHF. The CDR3 nucleotides are TGTGCCAGCAGCGGCGGGACAGGGAGCTCCTATAATTCACCCCTCCACTTT.

This CDR3 reads CASILQGASSYEQYF. Written as DNA, the CDR3 is TGTGCCAGCATCCTACAGGGGGCCAGCTCCTACGAGCAGTACTTC. V is TRBV28 and J is TRBJ2-7; 9 bases are a match to TRBD1. This CDR3 has 15 amino acids. J gave up 0 bases and V 7 bases, and 7 bases lay outside the gene matches. The germline gives CDR1 MDHEN, CDR2 SYDVKM.

The rearrangement joins TRBV5-1 to TRBJ1-2; 10 nucleotides agree with TRBD1. The CDR3 is 17 amino acids. Germline V gene sequence: CDR1 SGHRS, CDR2 YFSETQ. After removal of 2 bases from V and 0 bases from J, the junction contained 7 bases not matched to a gene. The CDR3: CASSFTTGGTTNYGYTF. The CDR3 DNA reads as TGCGCCAGCAGCTTTACGACAGGGGGCACAACTAACTATGGCTACACCTTC.

The V call is TRBV6-5, the J call TRBJ2-1; the D is unclear. Trimming pared 0 bases from V and 8 bases from J, leaving 11 bases between. Looked up from germline, CDR1 is MNHEY and CDR2 is SVGAGI. The length of the CDR3 is 14 residues. The CDR3 bases are TGTGCCAGCAGTTACTCGAAGCCTCCCTATGAGCAGTTCTTC. Translation: CASSYSKPPYEQFF.

The chain is built from TRBV4-2 and TRBJ1-2, with 9 bases aligning to TRBD1. The CDR3 is made up of 16 amino acids. With 0 bases clipped from V and 4 bases from J, the junction kept 6 bases outside the gene matches. Per germline, CDR1 LGHNA and CDR2 YNFKEQ. CDR3 bases: TGTGCCAGCAGCCAAGATACGGGACAGGGAATCTATGGCTACACCTTC. This gives the protein CASSQDTGQGIYGYTF.

The V and J genes are TRBV2 and TRBJ2-3; 8 bases align to TRBD1. CDR1 and CDR2 (germline): SNHLY, FYNNEI. The CDR3 has 17 amino acids. V was clipped by 6 bases and J by 1 base; unmatched bases: 12. This chain's CDR3 is CASRFRGPREGTDTQYF. CDR3 bases: TGTGCCAGCAGGTTCAGGGGGCCGAGGGAGGGCACAGATACGCAGTATTTT.

The chain joins TRBV27 to TRBJ2-7; tentatively, D is TRBD1 (7 bases). CDR1 is MNHEY, CDR2 SMNVEV, per germline (reference sequence). V was shortened by 3 bases and J by 3 bases, with 15 bases between the two germline ends. This CDR3 is 15 amino acids long. The chain's CDR3 is CASSFPDRDCYEQYF. The CDR3 bases are TGTGCCAGCAGTTTCCCCGACAGGGACTGCTACGAGCAGTACTTC.

This clone appeared a few times. V gene TRBV28 combines with J gene TRBJ2-2; the D gene is possibly TRBD2 (7 bases). The V end lost 8 bases, the J end lost 5 bases, and 15 bases lay between the germline ends. CDR3 length equals 14 residues. Germline loops: CDR1 MDHEN, CDR2 SYDVKM. CDR3 amino acids: CASRWGGRTGELFF. CDR3 bases: TGTGCCAGCCGTTGGGGGGGGCGAACCGGGGAGCTGTTTTTT.

The chain links TRBV15 to TRBJ2-5, with 9 bases identical to TRBD2. The CDR3 has 16 residues. In germline, CDR1 is LNHNV, CDR2 YYDKDF (reference sequence). After removal of 0 bases from V and 4 bases from J, the junction contained 6 bases not matched to a gene. CDR3 coding DNA: TGTGCCACCAGCAGAGAGGCTAGCGGGATGGGAGAGACCCAGTACTTC. Translating it yields CATSREASGMGETQYF.

The chain couples TRBV28 to TRBJ2-3, with 10 bases lining up with TRBD1. The germline gives CDR1 MDHEN, CDR2 SYDVKM. The CDR3 extends over 15 amino acids. Germline trimming cut 2 bases from V and 2 bases from J; bases unmatched to any gene: 1. As DNA, the CDR3 is TGTGCCAGCAGTTTAGGGACAGGGGCCACAGATACGCAGTATTTT. Translated: CASSLGTGATDTQYF.

This clone was detected once. The genes are TRBV6-1 and TRBJ2-7; no definite D call. Germline V gene data show CDR1 as MNHNS and CDR2 as SASEGT. The CDR3 is made up of 15 amino acids. The germline V and J ends were trimmed by 0 bases and 2 bases, with 11 bases remaining between them. In DNA form, the CDR3 reads TGTGCCAGCAGTGAAGCACAGACCCCCCCCTACGAGCAGTACTTC. Protein product: CASSEAQTPPYEQYF.

The chain joins TRBV23-1 to TRBJ2-2; D call uncertain. Being an ORF, TRBV23-1 has a function that is uncertain. CDR3 length: 17 amino acids. V was cut by 2 bases and J by 6 bases, with 19 bases left in between. CDR3 loop: CASSQAEIDIPAGELFF. In DNA, the CDR3 is TGCGCCAGCAGTCAAGCAGAAATTGACATCCCCGCCGGGGAGCTGTTTTTT.

The chain uses TRBV9 and TRBJ1-3; D gene uncertain. Trimming took off 3 bases at V and 0 bases at J, with 7 bases between the two ends. CDR3 length: 14 residues. CDR1 SGDLS and CDR2 YYNGEE come from the germline V gene. The CDR3 coding sequence is TGTGCCAGCAGCGACCGGGACTCTGGAAACACCATATATTTT. Protein product: CASSDRDSGNTIYF.

The chain joins TRBV4-1 to TRBJ2-1; TRBD2 matches at 12 bases. Trimming removed 4 bases from V and 4 bases from J; junction bases left unmatched: 2. This CDR3 contains 15 residues. Germline V gene data show CDR1 as MGHRA and CDR2 as YSYEKL. The CDR3 DNA reads TGCGCCAGCAGCCCGGGACTAGCGGGTTACAATGAGCAGTTCTTC. Protein: CASSPGLAGYNEQFF.

This sequence joins TRBV4-1 and TRBJ1-2; the match to TRBD1 covers 10 bases. Germline assignment: CDR1 MGHRA and CDR2 YSYEKL. After removal of 5 bases from V and 8 bases from J, the junction contained 8 bases not matched to a gene. This CDR3 has 14 residues. Written as DNA, the CDR3 is TGCGCCAGCAGCGACTACGGGACAGGGGAAGGCTACACCTTC. Protein product: CASSDYGTGEGYTF.